This record concerns one T cell receptor beta chain sequence. The data were obtained in a study of human T cells and chemical hapten exposure. Study background: The sensitizer, 2% DPC, was used on around 2 cm by around 2 cm of upper inner arm skin. Mostly female, the patients presented with alopecia areata, totalis or universalis. TCR yields per sample varied mostly from small pooled library volume differences.

TCRdb recomputed calls from the RACE reads with MiXCR, one row per CDR3 protein. Here the sample spans roughly 120,000 distinct CDR3 sequences, roughly a tenth being singletons. The CDR3 runs 15 residues. V gave up 5 bases and J gave up 4 bases; unmatched junction bases: 12. Germline V gives CDR1 DFQATT, CDR2 SNEGSKA (reference sequence). Time point of the sample: patch test 2, 6 weeks after DPC sensitization. Treatment described: therapeutic diphenylcyclopropenone sensitization with weekly scalp DPC. Source: whole blood, taken in connection with sensitization to the hapten diphenylcyclopropenone (DPC). V usage is TRBV20-1 and J usage is TRBJ2-5; 8 positions agree with TRBD2. The clonotype comes from a woman aged 40 to 55 with alopecia areata. Some clones in this sample may be carry-over from other donors' samples. CDR3 loop: CSAPRGPGGGETQYF. CDR3 nucleotides: TGCAGTGCTCCCCGCGGCCCGGGGGGGGGAGAGACCCAGTACTTC.